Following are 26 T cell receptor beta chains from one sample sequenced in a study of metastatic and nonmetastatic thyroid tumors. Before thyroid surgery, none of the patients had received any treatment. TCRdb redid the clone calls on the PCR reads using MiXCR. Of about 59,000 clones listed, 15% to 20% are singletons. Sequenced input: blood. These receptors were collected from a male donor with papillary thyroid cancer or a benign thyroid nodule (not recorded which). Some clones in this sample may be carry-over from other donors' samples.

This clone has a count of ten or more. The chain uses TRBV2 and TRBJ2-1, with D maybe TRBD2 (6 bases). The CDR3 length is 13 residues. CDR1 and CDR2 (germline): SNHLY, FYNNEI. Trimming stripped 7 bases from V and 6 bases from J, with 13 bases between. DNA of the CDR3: TGTGCCAGCAAGGGGCTAGCGCCCAATGAGCAGTTCTTC. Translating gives CASKGLAPNEQFF.

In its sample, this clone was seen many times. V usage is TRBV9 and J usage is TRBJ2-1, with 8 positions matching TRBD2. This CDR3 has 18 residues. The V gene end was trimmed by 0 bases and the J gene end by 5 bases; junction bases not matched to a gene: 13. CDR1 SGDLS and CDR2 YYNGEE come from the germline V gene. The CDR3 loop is CASSVGGAEVAGNNEQFF. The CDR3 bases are TGTGCCAGCAGCGTAGGGGGCGCTGAGGTAGCGGGAAACAATGAGCAGTTCTTC. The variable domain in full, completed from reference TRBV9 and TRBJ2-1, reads DSGVTQTPKHLITATGQRVTLRCSPRSGDLSVYWYQQSLDQGLQFLIQYYNGEERAKGNILERFSAQQFPDLHSELNLSSLELGDSALYFCASSVGGAEVAGNNEQFFGPGTRLTVL.

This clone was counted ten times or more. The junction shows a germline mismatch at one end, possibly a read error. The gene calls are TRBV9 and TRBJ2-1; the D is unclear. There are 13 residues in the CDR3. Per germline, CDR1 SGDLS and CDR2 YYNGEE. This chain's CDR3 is CASSAASSNEQFF. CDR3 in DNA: TGTGCCAGCAGCGCCGCTTCCTCCAATGAGCAGTTCTTC.

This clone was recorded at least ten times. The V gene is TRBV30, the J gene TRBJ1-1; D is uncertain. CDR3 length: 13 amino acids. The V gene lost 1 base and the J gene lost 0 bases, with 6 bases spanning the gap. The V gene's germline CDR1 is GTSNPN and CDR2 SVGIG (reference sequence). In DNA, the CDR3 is TGTGCCTGGAGTGGACGAATGAACACTGAAGCTTTCTTT. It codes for CAWSGRMNTEAFF.

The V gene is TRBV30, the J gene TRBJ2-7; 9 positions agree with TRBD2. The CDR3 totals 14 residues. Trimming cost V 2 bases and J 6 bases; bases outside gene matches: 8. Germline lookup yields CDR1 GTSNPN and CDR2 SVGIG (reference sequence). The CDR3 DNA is TGTGCCTGGAGTCGCGGGAGGGCCCGACCCGAGCAGTACTTC. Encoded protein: CAWSRGRARPEQYF.

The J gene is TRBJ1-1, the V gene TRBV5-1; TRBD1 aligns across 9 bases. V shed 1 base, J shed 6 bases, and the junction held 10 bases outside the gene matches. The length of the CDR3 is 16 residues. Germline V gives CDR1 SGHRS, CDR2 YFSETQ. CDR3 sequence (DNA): TGCGCCAGCAGCTTGCCCTTCTTACAGGGGGCCGCTGAAGCTTTCTTT. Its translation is CASSLPFLQGAAEAFF.

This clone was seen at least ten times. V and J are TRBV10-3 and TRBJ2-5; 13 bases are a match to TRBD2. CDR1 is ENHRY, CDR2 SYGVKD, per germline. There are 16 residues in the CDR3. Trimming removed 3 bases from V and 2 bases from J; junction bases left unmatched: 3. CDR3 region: CAISDKTSGGQETQYF. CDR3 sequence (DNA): TGTGCCATCAGTGATAAGACTAGCGGGGGGCAAGAGACCCAGTACTTC.

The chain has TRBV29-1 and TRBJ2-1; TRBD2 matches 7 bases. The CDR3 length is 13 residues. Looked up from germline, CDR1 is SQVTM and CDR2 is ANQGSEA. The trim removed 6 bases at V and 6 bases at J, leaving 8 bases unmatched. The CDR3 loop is CSVGGNSGNEQFF. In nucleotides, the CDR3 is TGCAGCGTGGGGGGGAACAGTGGCAATGAGCAGTTCTTC.

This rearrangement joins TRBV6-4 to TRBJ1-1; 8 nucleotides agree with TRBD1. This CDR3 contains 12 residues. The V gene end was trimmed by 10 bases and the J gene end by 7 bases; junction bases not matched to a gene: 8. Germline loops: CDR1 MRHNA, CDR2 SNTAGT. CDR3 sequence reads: CATLGQVLEAFF. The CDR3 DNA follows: TGTGCCACCCTGGGACAGGTCCTTGAAGCTTTCTTT.

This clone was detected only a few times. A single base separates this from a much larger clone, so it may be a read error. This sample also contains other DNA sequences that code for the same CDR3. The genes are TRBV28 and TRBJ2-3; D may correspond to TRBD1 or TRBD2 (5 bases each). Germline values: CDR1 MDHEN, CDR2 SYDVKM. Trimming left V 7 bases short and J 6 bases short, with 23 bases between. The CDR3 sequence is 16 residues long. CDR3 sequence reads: CASTAPGARLADTQYF. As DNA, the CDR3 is TGTGCCAGCACAGCTCCCGGGGCCCGGTTAGCGGATACGCAGTATTTT.

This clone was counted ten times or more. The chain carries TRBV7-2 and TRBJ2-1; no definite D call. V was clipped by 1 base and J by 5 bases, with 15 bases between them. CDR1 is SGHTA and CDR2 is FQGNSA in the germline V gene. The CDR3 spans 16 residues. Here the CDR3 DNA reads TGTGCCAGCAGCTTAGTTTTGGTGGCAGGTAACAATGAGCAGTTCTTC. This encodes CASSLVLVAGNNEQFF.

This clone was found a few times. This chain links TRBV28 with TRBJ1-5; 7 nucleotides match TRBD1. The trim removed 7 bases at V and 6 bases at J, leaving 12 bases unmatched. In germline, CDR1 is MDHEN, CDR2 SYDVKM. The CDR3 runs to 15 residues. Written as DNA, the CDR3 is TGTGCCAGCATCCCCCAGTGCAGGGGGGTTCAGCCCCAGCATTTT. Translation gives CASIPQCRGVQPQHF.

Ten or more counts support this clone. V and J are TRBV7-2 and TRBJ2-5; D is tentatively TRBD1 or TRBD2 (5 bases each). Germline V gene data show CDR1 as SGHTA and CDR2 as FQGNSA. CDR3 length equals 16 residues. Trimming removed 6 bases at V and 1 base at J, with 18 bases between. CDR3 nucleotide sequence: TGTGCCAGCAGATCGCCGGGACGGACGATCCAAGAGACCCAGTACTTC. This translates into CASRSPGRTIQETQYF.

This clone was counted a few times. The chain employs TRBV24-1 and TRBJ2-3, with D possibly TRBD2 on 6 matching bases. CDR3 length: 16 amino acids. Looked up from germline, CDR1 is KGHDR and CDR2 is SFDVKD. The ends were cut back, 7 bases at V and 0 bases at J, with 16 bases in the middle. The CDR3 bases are TGTGCCACCAGCGTAAGCGGGTCTACTAGCACAGATACGCAGTATTTT. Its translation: CATSVSGSTSTDTQYF.

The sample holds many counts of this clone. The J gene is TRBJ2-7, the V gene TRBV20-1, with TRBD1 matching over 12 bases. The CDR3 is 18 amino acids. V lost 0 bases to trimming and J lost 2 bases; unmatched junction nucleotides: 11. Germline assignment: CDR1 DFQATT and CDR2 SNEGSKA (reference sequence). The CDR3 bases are TGCAGTGCTAGAGAGATCTCTGGGACAGGGGGCAATCCCTACGAGCAGTACTTC. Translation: CSAREISGTGGNPYEQYF.

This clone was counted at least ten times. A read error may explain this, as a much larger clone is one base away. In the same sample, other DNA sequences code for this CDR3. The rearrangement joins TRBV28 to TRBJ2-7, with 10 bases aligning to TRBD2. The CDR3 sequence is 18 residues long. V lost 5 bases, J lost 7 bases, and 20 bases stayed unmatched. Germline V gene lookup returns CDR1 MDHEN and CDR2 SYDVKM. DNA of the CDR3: TGTGCCAGCAGTCCGTCGCCGGCTCTGGGACTAGCGTTCTATGAGCAGTACTTC. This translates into CASSPSPALGLAFYEQYF.

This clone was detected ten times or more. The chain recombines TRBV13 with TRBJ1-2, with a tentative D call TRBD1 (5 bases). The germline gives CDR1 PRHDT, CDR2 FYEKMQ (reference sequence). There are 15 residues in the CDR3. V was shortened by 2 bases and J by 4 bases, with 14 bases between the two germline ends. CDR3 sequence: CASSLREGASYGYTF. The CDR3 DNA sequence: TGTGCCAGCAGCTTAAGGGAAGGGGCAAGCTATGGCTACACCTTC.

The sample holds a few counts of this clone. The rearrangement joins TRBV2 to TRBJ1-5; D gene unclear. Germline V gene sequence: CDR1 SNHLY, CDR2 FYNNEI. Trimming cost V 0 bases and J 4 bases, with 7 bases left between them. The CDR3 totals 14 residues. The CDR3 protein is CASSEAERNQPQHF. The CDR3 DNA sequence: TGTGCCAGCAGTGAAGCAGAAAGGAATCAGCCCCAGCATTTT.

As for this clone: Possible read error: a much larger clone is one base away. The CDR3 nucleotides read TGCGCCAGCAGCCAAGATCCGGGTTCCAGGCCGCAGTATTTT. Residues: CASSQDPGSRPQYF. The gene calls are TRBV4-1 and TRBJ2-3; D is uncertain. The V end was cut by 0 bases, the J end by 10 bases, with 14 bases between. Germline-derived CDR1 and CDR2 are MGHRA and YSYEKL. The CDR3 spans 14 residues.

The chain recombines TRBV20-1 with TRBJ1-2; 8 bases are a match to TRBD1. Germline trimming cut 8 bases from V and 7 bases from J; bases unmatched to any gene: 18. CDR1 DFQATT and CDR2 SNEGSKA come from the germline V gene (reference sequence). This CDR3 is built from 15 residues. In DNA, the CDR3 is TGCAGTTCTCGAAATATCGACAGGGGAATAGGTGGCTACACCTTC. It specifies CSSRNIDRGIGGYTF.

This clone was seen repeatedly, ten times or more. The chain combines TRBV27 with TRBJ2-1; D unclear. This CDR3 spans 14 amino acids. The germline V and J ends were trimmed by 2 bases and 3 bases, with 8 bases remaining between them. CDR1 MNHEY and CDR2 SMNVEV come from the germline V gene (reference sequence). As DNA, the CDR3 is TGTGCCAGCAGTTTAGGGCAGAACTACAATGAGCAGTTCTTC. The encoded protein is CASSLGQNYNEQFF.

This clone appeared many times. CDR3 protein: CASSAGPQGWAGYTF. The CDR3 nucleotides read TGTGCCAGCAGCGCCGGGCCGCAGGGGTGGGCTGGCTACACCTTC. The chain uses TRBV9 and TRBJ1-2; TRBD1 might be the D (6 bases). The CDR3 consists of 15 residues. Trimming took 3 bases from V and 7 from J, leaving 19 bases between them. Germline V CDR1 and CDR2: SGDLS, YYNGEE.

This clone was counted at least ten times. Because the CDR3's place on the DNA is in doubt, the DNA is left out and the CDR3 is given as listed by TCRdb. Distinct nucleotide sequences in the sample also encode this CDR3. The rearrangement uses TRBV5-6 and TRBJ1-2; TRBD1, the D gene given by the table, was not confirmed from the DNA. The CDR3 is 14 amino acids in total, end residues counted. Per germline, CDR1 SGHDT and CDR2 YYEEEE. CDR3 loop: CASSLTFGGAGYTF.

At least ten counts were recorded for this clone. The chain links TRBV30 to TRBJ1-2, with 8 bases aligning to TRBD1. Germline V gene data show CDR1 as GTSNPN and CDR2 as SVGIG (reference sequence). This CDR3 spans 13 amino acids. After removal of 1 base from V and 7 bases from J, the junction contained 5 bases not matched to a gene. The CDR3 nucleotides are TGTGCCTGGAGTGGACAGGGGCCTGGTGGCTACACCTTC. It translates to CAWSGQGPGGYTF. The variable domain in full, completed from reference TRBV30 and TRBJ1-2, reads SQTIHQWPATLVQPVGSPLSLECTVEGTSNPNLYWYRQAAGRGLQLLFYSVGIGQISSEVPQNLSASRPQDRQFILSSKKLLLSDSGFYLCAWSGQGPGGYTFGSGTRLTVV.

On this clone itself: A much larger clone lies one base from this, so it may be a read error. The CDR3 DNA sequence: TGTGCCAGCAGACCATTAGGGACTAGCGGGGCTTTGCAGACCCAGTACTTC. Its protein product is CASRPLGTSGALQTQYF. V gene TRBV7-9 combines with J gene TRBJ2-5, with 13 positions matching TRBD2. Germline trimming cut 6 bases from V and 6 bases from J; bases unmatched to any gene: 13. The CDR3 loop spans 17 amino acids. CDR1 SEHNR and CDR2 FQNEAQ come from the germline V gene (reference sequence).

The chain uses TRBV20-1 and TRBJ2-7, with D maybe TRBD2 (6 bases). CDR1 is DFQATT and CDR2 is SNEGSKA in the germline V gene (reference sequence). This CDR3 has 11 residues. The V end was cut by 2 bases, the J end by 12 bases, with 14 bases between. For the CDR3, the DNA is TGCAGTGCTAGATTTGCGGGATTCTCGTACTTC. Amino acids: CSARFAGFSYF.